This T cell receptor beta chain was retrieved from a study of T cell repertoires in cytomegalovirus infection. Regarding the study as a whole: Within the response measured ex vivo, HLA-C-restricted CMV-specific TCR beta clonotypes were dominant.

A few counts support this clonotype. The antigen is not known. TCRdb re-derived calls from the reads in MiXCR, one entry per CDR3 protein. Among about 98,000 distinct CDR3 sequences, about 15% were seen once, and the ten largest hold around 8.5%. The V end lost 4 bases, the J end lost 5 bases, and 14 bases lay between the germline ends. The CDR3 extends over 14 amino acids. Germline CDR1 reads SGHTA; CDR2 reads FQGTGA. The sequence came from a human donor in good health (CMV status not recorded). Some clones in this sample may be carry-over from other donors' samples. Sequencing was done on a sample of PBMCs. The chain has TRBV7-3 and TRBJ2-5; D might be TRBD1 or TRBD2, each matching 5 bases. The CDR3 loop reads CASSSGALGETQYF. For the CDR3, the DNA is TGTGCCAGCAGCTCCGGGGCCCTAGGGGAGACCCAGTACTTC.